This paragraph reports one TCR beta chain. The sample belongs to a study of blood T cell repertoires in COVID-19. Study details: Acute-phase and convalescent COVID-19 samples originated in the United States, Italy and Spain. Nucleic acid was either cDNA or gDNA, and it came from T cells, B-cell-depleted T cells, or PBMCs.

The method was immunoSEQ multiplex PCR; TCRdb's version includes in-frame clones alone and lacks a portion of them. The sample contains around 140,000 clones, around 89% of which appear only once. Germline V CDR1 and CDR2: MNHEY, SVGAGI. V was shortened by 6 bases and J by 0 bases, with 6 bases between the two germline ends. The CDR3 totals 13 residues. This receptor was identified in a man in his sixties with active or convalescent COVID-19. The material sequenced was peripheral blood. The chain combines TRBV6-5 with TRBJ2-1; D not resolved. In DNA, the CDR3 is TGTGCCAGCAGGCGGAGCTCCTACAATGAGCAGTTCTTC. Amino acid sequence: CASRRSSYNEQFF.